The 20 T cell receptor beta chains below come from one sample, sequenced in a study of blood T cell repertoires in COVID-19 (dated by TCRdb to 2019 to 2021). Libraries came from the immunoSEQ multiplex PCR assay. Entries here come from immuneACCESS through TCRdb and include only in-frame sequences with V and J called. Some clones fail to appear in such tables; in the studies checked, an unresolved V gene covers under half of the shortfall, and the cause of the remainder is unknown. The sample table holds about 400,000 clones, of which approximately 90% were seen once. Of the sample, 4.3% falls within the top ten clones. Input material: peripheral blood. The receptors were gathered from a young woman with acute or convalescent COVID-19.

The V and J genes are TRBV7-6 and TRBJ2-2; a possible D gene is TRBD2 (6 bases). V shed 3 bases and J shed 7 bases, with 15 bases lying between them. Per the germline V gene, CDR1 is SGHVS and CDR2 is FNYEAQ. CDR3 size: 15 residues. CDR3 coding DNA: TGTGCCAGCAGCTTGTATGGGCCCGGGAGCGGGGAGCTGTTTTTT. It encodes CASSLYGPGSGELFF.

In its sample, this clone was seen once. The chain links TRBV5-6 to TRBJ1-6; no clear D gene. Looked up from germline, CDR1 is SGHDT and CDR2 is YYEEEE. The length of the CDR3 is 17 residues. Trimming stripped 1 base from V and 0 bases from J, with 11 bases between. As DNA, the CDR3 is TGTGCCAGCAGCTTGCGTGGCCCCCCCTCCTATAATTCACCCCTCCACTTT. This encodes CASSLRGPPSYNSPLHF.

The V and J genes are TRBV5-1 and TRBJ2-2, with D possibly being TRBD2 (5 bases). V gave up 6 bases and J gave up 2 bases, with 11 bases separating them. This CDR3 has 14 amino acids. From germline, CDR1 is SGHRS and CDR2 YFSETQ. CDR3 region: CASNILGNTGELFF. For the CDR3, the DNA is TGCGCCAGCAATATACTAGGAAACACCGGGGAGCTGTTTTTT.

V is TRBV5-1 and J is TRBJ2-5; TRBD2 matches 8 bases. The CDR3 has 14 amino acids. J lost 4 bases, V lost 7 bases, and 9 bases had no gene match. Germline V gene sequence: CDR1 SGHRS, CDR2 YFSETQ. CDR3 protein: CASSPGGGRETQYF. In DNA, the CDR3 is TGCGCCAGCTCTCCCGGGGGGGGTCGAGAGACCCAGTACTTC.

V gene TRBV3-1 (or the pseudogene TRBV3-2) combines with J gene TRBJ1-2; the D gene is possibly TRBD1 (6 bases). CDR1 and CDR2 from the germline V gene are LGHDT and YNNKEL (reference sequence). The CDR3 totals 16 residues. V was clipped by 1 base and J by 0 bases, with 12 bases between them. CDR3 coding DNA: TGTGCCAGCAGCCAAGGGATCAGGGACACTAACTATGGCTACACCTTC. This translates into CASSQGIRDTNYGYTF.

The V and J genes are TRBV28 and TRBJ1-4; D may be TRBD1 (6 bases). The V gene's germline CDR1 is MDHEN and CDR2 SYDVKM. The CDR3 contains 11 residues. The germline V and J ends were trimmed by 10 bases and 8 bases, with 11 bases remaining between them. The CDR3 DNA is TGTGCCACCAATGGGGGCGAAAAACTGTTTTTT. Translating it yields CATNGGEKLFF. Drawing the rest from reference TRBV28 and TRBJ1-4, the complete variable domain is DVKVTQSSRYLVKRTGEKVFLECVQDMDHENMFWYRQDPGLGLRLIYFSYDVKMKEKGDIPEGYSVSREKKERFSLILESASTNQTSMYLCATNGGEKLFFGSGTQLSVL.

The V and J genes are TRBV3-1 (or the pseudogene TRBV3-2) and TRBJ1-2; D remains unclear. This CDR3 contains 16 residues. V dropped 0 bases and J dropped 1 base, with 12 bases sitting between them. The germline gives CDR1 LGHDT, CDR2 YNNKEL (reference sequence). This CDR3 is CASSQDLSGLNYGYTF. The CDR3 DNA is TGTGCCAGCAGCCAAGATCTCTCAGGTCTTAACTATGGCTACACCTTC.

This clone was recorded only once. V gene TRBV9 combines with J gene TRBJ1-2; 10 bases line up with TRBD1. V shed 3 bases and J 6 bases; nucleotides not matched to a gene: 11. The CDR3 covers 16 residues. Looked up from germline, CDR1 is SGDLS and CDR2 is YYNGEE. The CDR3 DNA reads TGTGCCAGCAGCGAACGGGGACAGGGGTTCACGGATGGCTACACCTTC. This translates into CASSERGQGFTDGYTF.

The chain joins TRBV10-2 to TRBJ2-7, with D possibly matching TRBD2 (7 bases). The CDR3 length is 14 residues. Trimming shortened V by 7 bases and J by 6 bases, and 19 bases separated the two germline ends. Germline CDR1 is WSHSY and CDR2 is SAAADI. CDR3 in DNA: TGCGCCAGCACCGAGGGGGGGCCCTGGGGCGAGCAGTACTTC. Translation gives CASTEGGPWGEQYF.

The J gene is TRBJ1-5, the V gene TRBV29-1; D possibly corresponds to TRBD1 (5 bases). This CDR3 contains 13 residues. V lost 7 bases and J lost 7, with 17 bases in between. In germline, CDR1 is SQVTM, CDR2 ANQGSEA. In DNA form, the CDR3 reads TGCAGCGCCGCGCAGGGCGCAGAGCAGCCCCAGCATTTT. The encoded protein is CSAAQGAEQPQHF.

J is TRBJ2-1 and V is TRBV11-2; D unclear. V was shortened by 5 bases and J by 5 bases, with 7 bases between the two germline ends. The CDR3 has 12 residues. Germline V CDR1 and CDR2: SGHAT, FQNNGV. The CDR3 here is CASSHAHNEQFF. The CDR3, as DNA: TGTGCCAGCAGCCACGCGCACAATGAGCAGTTCTTC.

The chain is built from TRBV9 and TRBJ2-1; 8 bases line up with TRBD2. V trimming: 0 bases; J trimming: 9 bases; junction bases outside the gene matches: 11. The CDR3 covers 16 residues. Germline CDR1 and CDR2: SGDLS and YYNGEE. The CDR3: CASSVGPGGDLSEQFF. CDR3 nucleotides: TGTGCCAGCAGCGTAGGACCGGGGGGGGACCTGAGTGAGCAGTTCTTC.

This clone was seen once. CDR3 coding DNA: TGTGCCAGCAGAGGGACAGGGGTTCTTTTCTACGAGCAGTACTTC. Its protein is CASRGTGVLFYEQYF. This chain joins TRBV28 and TRBJ2-7; TRBD1 matches at 10 bases. The CDR3 extends over 15 amino acids. The germline CDR1 and CDR2 sequences are MDHEN and SYDVKM. The trim removed 6 bases at V and 3 bases at J, leaving 8 bases unmatched. Together with reference TRBV28 and TRBJ2-7, the CDR3 gives the full variable domain: DVKVTQSSRYLVKRTGEKVFLECVQDMDHENMFWYRQDPGLGLRLIYFSYDVKMKEKGDIPEGYSVSREKKERFSLILESASTNQTSMYLCASRGTGVLFYEQYFGPGTRLTVT.

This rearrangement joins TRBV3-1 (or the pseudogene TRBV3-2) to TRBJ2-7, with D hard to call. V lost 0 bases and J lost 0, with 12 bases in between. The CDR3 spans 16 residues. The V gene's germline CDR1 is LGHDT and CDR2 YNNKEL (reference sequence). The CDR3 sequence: CASSQDSAGRSYEQYF. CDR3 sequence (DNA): TGTGCCAGCAGCCAAGATTCGGCAGGTCGCTCCTACGAGCAGTACTTC.

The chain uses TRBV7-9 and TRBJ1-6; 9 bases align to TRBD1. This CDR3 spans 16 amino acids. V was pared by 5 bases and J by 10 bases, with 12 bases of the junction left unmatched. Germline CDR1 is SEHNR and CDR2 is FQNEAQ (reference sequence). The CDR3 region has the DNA TGTGCCAGCAGCGACCAGACAGGGGGATATCGGTCACCCCTCCACTTT. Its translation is CASSDQTGGYRSPLHF.

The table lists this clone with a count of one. The CDR3, as DNA: TGTGCCAGCTCACCGGTCCAGGGGGCGCGGGAGACCCAGTACTTC. Translation gives CASSPVQGARETQYF. The chain couples TRBV18 to TRBJ2-5, with 8 bases that match TRBD1. CDR3 length: 15 residues. The germline CDR1 and CDR2 sequences are KGHSH and LQKENI. With 3 bases clipped from V and 5 bases from J, the junction kept 8 bases outside the gene matches.

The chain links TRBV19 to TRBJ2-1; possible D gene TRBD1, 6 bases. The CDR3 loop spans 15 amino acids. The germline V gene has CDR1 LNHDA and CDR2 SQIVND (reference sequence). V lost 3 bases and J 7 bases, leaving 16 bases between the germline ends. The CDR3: CASSIRGRLANEQFF. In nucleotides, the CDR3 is TGTGCCAGTAGTATCAGGGGCCGACTTGCGAATGAGCAGTTCTTC. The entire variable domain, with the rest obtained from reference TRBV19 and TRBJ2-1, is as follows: DGGITQSPKYLFRKEGQNVTLSCEQNLNHDAMYWYRQDPGQGLRLIYYSQIVNDFQKGDIAEGYSVSREKKESFPLTVTSAQKNPTAFYLCASSIRGRLANEQFFGPGTRLTVL.

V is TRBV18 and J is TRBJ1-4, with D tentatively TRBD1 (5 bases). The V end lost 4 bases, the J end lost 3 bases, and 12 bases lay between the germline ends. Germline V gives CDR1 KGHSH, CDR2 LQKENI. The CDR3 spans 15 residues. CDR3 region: CASSLTDNPNEKLFF. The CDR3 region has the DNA TGTGCCAGCTCACTAACGGACAATCCTAATGAAAAACTGTTTTTT.

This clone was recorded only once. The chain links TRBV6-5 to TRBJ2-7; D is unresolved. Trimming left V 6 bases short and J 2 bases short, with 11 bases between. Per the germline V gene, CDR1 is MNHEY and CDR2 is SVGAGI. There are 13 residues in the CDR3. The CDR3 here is CASRVAGTYEQYF. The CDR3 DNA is TGTGCCAGCAGGGTGGCAGGTACCTACGAGCAGTACTTC.

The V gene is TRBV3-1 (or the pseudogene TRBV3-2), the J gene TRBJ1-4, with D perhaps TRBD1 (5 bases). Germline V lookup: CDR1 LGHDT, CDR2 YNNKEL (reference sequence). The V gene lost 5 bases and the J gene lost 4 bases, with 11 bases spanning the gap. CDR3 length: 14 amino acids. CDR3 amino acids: CASSKRQGNEKLFF. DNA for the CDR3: TGTGCCAGCAGCAAAAGGCAGGGTAATGAAAAACTGTTTTTT.